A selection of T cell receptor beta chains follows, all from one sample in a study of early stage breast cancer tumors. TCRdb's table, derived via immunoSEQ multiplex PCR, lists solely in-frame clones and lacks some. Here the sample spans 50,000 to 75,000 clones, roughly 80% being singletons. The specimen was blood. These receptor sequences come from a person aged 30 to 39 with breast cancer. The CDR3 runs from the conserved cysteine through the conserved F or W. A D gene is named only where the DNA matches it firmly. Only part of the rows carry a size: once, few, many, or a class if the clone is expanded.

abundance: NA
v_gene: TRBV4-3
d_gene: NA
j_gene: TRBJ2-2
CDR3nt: TGCGCCAGCAGCCAATCTTGGGGCGGGGAGCTGTTTTTT
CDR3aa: CASSQSWGGELFF

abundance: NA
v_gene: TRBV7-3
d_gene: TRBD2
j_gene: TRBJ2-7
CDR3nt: TGTGCCAGCAGCTTAACGGGGACTAGCGGGAAGTACGAGCAGTACTTC
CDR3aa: CASSLTGTSGKYEQYF

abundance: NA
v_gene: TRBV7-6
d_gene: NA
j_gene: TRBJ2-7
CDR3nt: TGTGCCAGCAGCCCTACTGCTCGAGGGCCCTACGAGCAGTACTTC
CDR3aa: CASSPTARGPYEQYF

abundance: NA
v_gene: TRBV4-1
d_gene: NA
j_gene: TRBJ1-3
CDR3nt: TGCGCCAGCAGCCAAGCGCAGGGCTCTGGAAACACCATATATTTT
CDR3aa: CASSQAQGSGNTIYF

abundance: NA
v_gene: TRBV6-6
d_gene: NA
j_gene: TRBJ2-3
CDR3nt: TGTGCCAGCAGCCAGCCAAGGAGCACAGATACGCAGTATTTT
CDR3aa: CASSQPRSTDTQYF

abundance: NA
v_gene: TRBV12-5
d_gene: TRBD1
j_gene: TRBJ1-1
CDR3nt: TGTGCTAGTGGTTTGCCCAGGGGGGGTGGAAACACTGAAGCTTTCTTT
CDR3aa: CASGLPRGGGNTEAFF

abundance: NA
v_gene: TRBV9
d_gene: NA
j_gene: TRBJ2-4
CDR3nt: TGTGCCAGCAGCCAACGGTTGGGCCAAAACATTCAGTACTTC
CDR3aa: CASSQRLGQNIQYF

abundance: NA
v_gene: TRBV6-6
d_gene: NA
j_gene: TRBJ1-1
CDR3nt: TGTGCCAGCAGTTCAGCGGCGGATTCAGTTCTCTTT
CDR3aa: CASSSAADSVLF

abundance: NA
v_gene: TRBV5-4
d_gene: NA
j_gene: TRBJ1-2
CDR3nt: TGTGCCAGCAGCTTAGGCGAGAATGGCTACACCTTC
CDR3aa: CASSLGENGYTF

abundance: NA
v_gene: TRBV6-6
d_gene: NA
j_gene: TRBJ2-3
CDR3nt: TGTGCCAGCAGGGAGGGGGGGTTTGGCACAGATACGCAGTATTTT
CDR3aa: CASREGGFGTDTQYF

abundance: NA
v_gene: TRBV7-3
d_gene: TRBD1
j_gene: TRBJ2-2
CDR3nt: TGTGCCAGCAGCTTTGGGACAGGGCTAAGAAACACCGGGGAGCTGTTTTTT
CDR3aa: CASSFGTGLRNTGELFF

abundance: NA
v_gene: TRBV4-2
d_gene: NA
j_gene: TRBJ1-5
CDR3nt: TGTGCCAGCAGCCAAGACATGAGTCGGGAGCCCCAGCATTTT
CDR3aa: CASSQDMSREPQHF

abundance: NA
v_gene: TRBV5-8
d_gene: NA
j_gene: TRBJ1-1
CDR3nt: TGTGCCAGCAGCTTGGCTTTGGGTGGCACTGAAGCTTTCTTT
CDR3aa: CASSLALGGTEAFF

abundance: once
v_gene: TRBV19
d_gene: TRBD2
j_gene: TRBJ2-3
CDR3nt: TGTGCCAGTAGTACTACTAGCGTCTCAGATACGCAGTATTTT
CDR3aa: CASSTTSVSDTQYF

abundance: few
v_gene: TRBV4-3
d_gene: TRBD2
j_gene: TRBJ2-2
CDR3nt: TGCGCCAGCAGCCAAGGCGGGAGGCAGACCGGGGAGCTGTTTTTT
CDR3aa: CASSQGGRQTGELFF

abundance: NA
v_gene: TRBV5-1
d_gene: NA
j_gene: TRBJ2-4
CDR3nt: TGCGCCAGCAGCCCCGAGGGGCAGGGTTTTCACATTCAGTACTTC
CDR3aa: CASSPEGQGFHIQYF

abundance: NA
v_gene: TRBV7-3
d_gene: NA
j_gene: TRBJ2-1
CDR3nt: TGTGCCAGCAGCTCCCAGGCTTCTCCATACAATGAGCAGTTCTTC
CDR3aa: CASSSQASPYNEQFF

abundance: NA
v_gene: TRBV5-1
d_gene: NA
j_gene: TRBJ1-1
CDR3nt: TGCGCCAGCAGCTTGGTCCCAGGGGAGGACACTGAAGCTTTCTTT
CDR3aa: CASSLVPGEDTEAFF

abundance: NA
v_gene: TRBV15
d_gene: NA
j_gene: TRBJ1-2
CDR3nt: TGTGCCACCAGCCAGCAGGGCTATGGCTACACCTTC
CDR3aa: CATSQQGYGYTF

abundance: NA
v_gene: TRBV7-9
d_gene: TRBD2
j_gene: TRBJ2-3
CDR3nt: TGTGCCAGCAGCCCGGACAATCCGGGACTAGTCACCGATACGCAGTATTTT
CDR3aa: CASSPDNPGLVTDTQYF

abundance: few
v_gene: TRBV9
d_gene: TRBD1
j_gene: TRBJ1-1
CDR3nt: TGTGCCAGCAGCGCGGGACAGGTCACTGAAGCTTTCTTT
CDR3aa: CASSAGQVTEAFF

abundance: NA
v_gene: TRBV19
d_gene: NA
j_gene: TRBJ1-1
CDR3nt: TGTGCCAGTAGTACGGGGGACACCAGGAACACTGAAGCTTTCTTT
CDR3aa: CASSTGDTRNTEAFF

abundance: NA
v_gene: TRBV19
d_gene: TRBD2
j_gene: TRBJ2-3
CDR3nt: TGTGCCAGTAGTATACAGGAAATACTAGCGGGAGGGCCAATGCCCTGCACAGATACGCAGTATTTT
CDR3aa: CASSIQEILAGGPMPCTDTQYF

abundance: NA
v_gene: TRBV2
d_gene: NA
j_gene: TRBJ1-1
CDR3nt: TGTGCCAGCAGTGAATGGGGGGAGGCTGAAGCTTTCTTT
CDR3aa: CASSEWGEAEAFF

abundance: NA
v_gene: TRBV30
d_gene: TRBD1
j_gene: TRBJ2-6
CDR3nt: TGTGCCTGGACAGGGGGCGCGTCTGGGGCCAACGTCCTGACTTTC
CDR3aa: CAWTGGASGANVLTF

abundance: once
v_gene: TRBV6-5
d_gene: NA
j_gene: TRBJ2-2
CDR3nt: TGTGCCAGCAGTCCGATAAACACCGGGGAGCTGTTTTTT
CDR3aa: CASSPINTGELFF

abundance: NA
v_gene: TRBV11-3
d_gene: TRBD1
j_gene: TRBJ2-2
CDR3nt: TGTGCCAGCAGCTTAGGGACAGGGTTTTCGGGGGAGCTGTTTTTT
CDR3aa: CASSLGTGFSGELFF

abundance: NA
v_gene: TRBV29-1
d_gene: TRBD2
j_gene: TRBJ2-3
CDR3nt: TGCAGCGTTGAAGATCGCCTAGCGGGAGTCGCAGATACGCAGTATTTT
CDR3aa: CSVEDRLAGVADTQYF

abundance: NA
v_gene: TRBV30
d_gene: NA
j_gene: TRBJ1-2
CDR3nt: TGCGCCCGGAACGCCCAAGCCCCATATGGCTACACCTTC
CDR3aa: CARNAQAPYGYTF

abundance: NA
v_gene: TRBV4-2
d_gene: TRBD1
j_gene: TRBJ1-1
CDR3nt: TGTGCCAGCAGCTTAATTCAGGGGGCTGGCACTGAAGCTTTCTTT
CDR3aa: CASSLIQGAGTEAFF

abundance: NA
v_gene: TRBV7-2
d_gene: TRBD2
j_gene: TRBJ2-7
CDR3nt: TGTGCCAGCAGCTCCTGGAGCGGGAGTGGGTACGAGCAGTACTTC
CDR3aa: CASSSWSGSGYEQYF

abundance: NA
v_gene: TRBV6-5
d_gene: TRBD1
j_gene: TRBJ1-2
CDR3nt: TGTGCCAGCAGACCCTCGACAGGGACTGGCTACACCTTC
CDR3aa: CASRPSTGTGYTF

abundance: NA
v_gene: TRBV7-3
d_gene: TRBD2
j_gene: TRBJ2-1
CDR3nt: TGTGCCAGCAGCCGGACTAGCGGCCCCTACAATGAGCAGTTCTTC
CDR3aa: CASSRTSGPYNEQFF

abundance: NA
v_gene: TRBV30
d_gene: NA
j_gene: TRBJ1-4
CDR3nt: TGTGCCTGGAGTGTAAGTCTTCCAAATGAAAAACTGTTTTTT
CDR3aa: CAWSVSLPNEKLFF

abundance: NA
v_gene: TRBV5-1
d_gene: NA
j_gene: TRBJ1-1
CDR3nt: TGCGCCAGCAGCTTGGGGAGGGGTACTGAAGCTTTCTTT
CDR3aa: CASSLGRGTEAFF

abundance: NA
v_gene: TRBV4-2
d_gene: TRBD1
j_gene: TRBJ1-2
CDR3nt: TGTGCCAGCAGCCAAGACCGGGACAGGGGGGTAAAAGGCTACACCTTC
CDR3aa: CASSQDRDRGVKGYTF

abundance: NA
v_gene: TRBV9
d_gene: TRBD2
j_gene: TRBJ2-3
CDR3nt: TGTGCCAGCAGCGTAGATAGCGGGGGAGATACGCAGTATTTT
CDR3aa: CASSVDSGGDTQYF

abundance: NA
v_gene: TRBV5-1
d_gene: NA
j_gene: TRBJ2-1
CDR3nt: TGCGCCAGCAGCCTCCCTGGGACCGTTACCGGGGGTGACTTATACAATGAGCAGTTCTTC
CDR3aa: CASSLPGTVTGGDLYNEQFF

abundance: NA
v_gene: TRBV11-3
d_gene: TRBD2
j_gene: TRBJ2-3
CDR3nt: TGTGCCAGCAGCGGCCGACTAGCGGGAGAGGTAGATACGCAGTATTTT
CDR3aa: CASSGRLAGEVDTQYF

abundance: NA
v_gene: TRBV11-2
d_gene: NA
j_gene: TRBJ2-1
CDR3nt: TGTGCCAGCAGCTTAGAAGGGACCGGCGAGCAGTTCTTC
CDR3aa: CASSLEGTGEQFF

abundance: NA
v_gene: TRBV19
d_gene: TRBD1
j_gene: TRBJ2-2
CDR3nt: TGTGCCAGTAACTCTGGGACAGCGAACACCGGGGAGCTGTTTTTT
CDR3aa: CASNSGTANTGELFF

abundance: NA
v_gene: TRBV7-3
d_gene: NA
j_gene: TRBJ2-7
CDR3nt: TGTGCCAGCAGCCCACAGGCCGATGCCCCCTACGAGCAGTACTTC
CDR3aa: CASSPQADAPYEQYF

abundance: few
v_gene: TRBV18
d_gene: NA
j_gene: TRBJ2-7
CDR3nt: TGTGCCAGCTCACCCCCAGGACTCAGAACTAACTACGAGCAGTACTTC
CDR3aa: CASSPPGLRTNYEQYF

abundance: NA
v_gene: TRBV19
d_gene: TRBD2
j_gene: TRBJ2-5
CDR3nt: TGTGCCAGCCGCCGGGCGGGAGGAGAGACCCAGTACTTC
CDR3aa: CASRRAGGETQYF

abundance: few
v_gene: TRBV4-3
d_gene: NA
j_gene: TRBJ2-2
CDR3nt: TGCGCCAGCAGCAAAGAATTATCGGTCACCGGGGAGCTGTTTTTT
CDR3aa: CASSKELSVTGELFF

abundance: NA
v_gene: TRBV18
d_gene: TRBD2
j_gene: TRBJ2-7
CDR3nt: TGTGCCAGCTCACCCTTTTCACCGACTAGCGGGAGTGTCTACGAGCAGTACTTC
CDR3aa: CASSPFSPTSGSVYEQYF

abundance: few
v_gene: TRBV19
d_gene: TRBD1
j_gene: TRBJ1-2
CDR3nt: TGTGCCAGTAGTGCCGGGACAGGGGGTGGCTACACCTTC
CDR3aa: CASSAGTGGGYTF

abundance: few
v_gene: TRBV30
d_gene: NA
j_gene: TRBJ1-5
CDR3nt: TGTGCCTGGAGTGTACTGGGGGGTTATAGCAATCAGCCCCAGCATTTT
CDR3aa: CAWSVLGGYSNQPQHF

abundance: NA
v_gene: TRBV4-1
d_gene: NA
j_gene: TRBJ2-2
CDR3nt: TGCGCCAGCAGAGCCCCCATTTCCGGGGAGCTGTTTTTT
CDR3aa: CASRAPISGELFF

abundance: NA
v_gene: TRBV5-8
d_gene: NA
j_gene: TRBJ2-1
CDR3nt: TGTGCCAGCAGCTTGCGCGGGCCCTGGAACAATGAGCAGTTCTTC
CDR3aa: CASSLRGPWNNEQFF

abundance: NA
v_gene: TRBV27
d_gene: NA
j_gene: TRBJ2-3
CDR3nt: TGTGCCAGCAGTAACCCGGACCTTTTGGCAGATACGCAGTATTTT
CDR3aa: CASSNPDLLADTQYF

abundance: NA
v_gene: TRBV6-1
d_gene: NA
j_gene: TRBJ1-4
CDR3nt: TGTGCCAGCACCCTTGGGCGGGGTTCGGTCGAAAAACTGTTTTTT
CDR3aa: CASTLGRGSVEKLFF

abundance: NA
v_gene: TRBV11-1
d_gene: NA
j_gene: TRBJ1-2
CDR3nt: TGTGCCAGCAGCCTCGGGCAGGATTATGGCTACACCTTC
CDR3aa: CASSLGQDYGYTF

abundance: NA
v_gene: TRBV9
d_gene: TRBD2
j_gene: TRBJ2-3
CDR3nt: TGTGCCAGCAGCGAGTCCTTCGTCACTAGCGGGAGCCAAGATACGCAGTATTTT
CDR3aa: CASSESFVTSGSQDTQYF

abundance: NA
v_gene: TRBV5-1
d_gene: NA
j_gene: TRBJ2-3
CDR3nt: TGCGCCAGCAGCAACCCTAGCGTCGGAGTCACAGATACGCAGTATTTT
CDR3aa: CASSNPSVGVTDTQYF

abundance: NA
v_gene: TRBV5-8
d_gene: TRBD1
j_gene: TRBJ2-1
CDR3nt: TGTGCCAGCAGCTTGTGGGCAGGGGGAATTGAGCAGTTCTTC
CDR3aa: CASSLWAGGIEQFF